The next 14 T cell receptor beta chains were all read from a single sample in a study of lymphopenia after photon versus proton radiotherapy. The data were produced by immunoSEQ multiplex PCR, yet TCRdb's version contains in-frame clones alone and is incomplete. This sample carries approximately 160,000 clones, roughly nine tenths of them seen once, and the ten largest clones take roughly 4.7%. The sequences come from peripheral blood, collected from a patient treated with photon-based radiotherapy. The receptor set was obtained from a man in his forties or fifties with gastric cancer.

This chain uses TRBV5-1 with TRBJ2-1; a possible D gene is TRBD1 (6 bases). Germline V gene data show CDR1 as SGHRS and CDR2 as YFSETQ. There are 14 residues in the CDR3. The V end was cut by 4 bases, the J end by 6 bases, with 14 bases between. As DNA, the CDR3 is TGCGCCAGCAGCCCCGGACAGTCCCGCAATGAGCAGTTCTTC. Amino acid sequence: CASSPGQSRNEQFF.

The chain links TRBV12-5 to TRBJ2-1, with 7 bases aligning to TRBD1. The CDR3 sequence is 15 residues long. Germline-derived CDR1 and CDR2 are LGHNT and FRNRAP. V shed 1 base, J shed 2 bases, and the junction held 2 bases outside the gene matches. CDR3 coding DNA: TGTGCTAGTGGTTTGGGACAGGGCACCTACAATGAGCAGTTCTTC. Translating it yields CASGLGQGTYNEQFF. Looking up the rest from reference TRBV12-5 and TRBJ2-1 gives the full variable domain: DARVTQTPRHKVTEMGQEVTMRCQPILGHNTVFWYRQTMMQGLELLAYFRNRAPLDDSGMPKDRFSAEMPDATLATLKIQPSEPRDSAVYFCASGLGQGTYNEQFFGPGTRLTVL.

The sample holds one count of this clone. The V call is TRBV6-6, the J call TRBJ2-2, with TRBD2 as a possible D gene (6 bases). Trimming stripped 2 bases from V and 5 bases from J, with 9 bases between. The CDR3 covers 14 residues. Germline V gene data show CDR1 as MNHNY and CDR2 as SVGAGI (reference sequence). The CDR3 DNA follows: TGTGCCAGCAGTTACAGGGGAGGAACCGGGGAGCTGTTTTTT. This codes for CASSYRGGTGELFF.

This sequence joins TRBV28 and TRBJ1-2, with D perhaps TRBD1 (6 bases). CDR3 length: 15 amino acids. Germline loops: CDR1 MDHEN, CDR2 SYDVKM. V lost 6 bases and J lost 6, with 20 bases in between. The CDR3 loop reads CASRRTKITGNGYTF. The CDR3 nucleotides read TGTGCCAGCAGGCGGACTAAAATTACAGGGAATGGCTACACCTTC.

This clone was recorded only once. This sequence joins TRBV2 and TRBJ1-4; D is possibly TRBD1 (5 bases). V lost 3 bases to trimming and J lost 0 bases, with 14 bases between them. Germline V CDR1 and CDR2: SNHLY, FYNNEI. The CDR3 runs 17 residues. CDR3: CASSDAGDVSTNEKLFF. The CDR3 DNA sequence: TGTGCCAGCAGTGACGCTGGGGACGTGTCAACTAATGAAAAACTGTTTTTT.

This chain links TRBV30 with TRBJ1-1; D not resolved. The germline V and J ends were trimmed by 4 bases and 0 bases, with 9 bases remaining between them. Germline values: CDR1 GTSNPN, CDR2 SVGIG (reference sequence). This CDR3 contains 13 residues. CDR3 amino acids: CAWTKTMNTEAFF. The CDR3 coding sequence is TGTGCCTGGACGAAGACCATGAACACTGAAGCTTTCTTT.

The rearrangement joins TRBV6-1 to TRBJ2-4; 7 bases agree with TRBD1. This CDR3 contains 14 residues. V trimming: 6 bases; J trimming: 4 bases; junction bases outside the gene matches: 6. Germline CDR1 MNHNS, CDR2 SASEGT. In nucleotides, the CDR3 is TGTGCCAGCAGCCTGACAGGGAAAAAAAACATTCAGTACTTC. Its translation: CASSLTGKKNIQYF.

In its sample, this clone was seen once. This rearrangement joins TRBV7-2 to TRBJ1-1, with TRBD1 matching over 8 bases. The CDR3 is 14 amino acids. Per germline, CDR1 SGHTA and CDR2 FQGNSA. Losses at the gene ends were 5 bases for V and 2 bases for J; bases not matched to a gene: 4. CDR3 in DNA: TGTGCCAGCAGCGCAGGACAGGGCAACACTGAAGCTTTCTTT. Protein: CASSAGQGNTEAFF.

This chain connects TRBV4-1 to TRBJ2-4; 10 bases map to TRBD2. With V trimmed by 6 bases and J by 6 bases, 8 bases remained unmatched. This CDR3 comprises 15 residues. Per the germline V gene, CDR1 is MGHRA and CDR2 is YSYEKL. CDR3 amino acids: CASSPLAGDSNIQYF. The CDR3 DNA sequence: TGCGCCAGCAGTCCCCTAGCGGGAGATTCAAACATTCAGTACTTC.

The rearrangement joins TRBV6-1 to TRBJ2-7; D is unclear. V lost 5 bases to trimming and J lost 3 bases, with 11 bases between them. There are 13 residues in the CDR3. The germline V gene encodes CDR1 MNHNS and CDR2 SASEGT. The CDR3 protein is CASSRTAYYEQYF. The CDR3 DNA reads as TGTGCCAGCAGTAGAACAGCCTACTACGAGCAGTACTTC.

V and J are TRBV30 and TRBJ2-1, with D uncertain. This CDR3 comprises 12 residues. Trimming shortened V by 0 bases and J by 5 bases, and 5 bases separated the two germline ends. CDR1 GTSNPN and CDR2 SVGIG come from the germline V gene (reference sequence). The CDR3 region has the DNA TGTGCCTGGAGTGTACGAGACAATGAGCAGTTCTTC. This gives the protein CAWSVRDNEQFF.

V usage is TRBV5-1 and J usage is TRBJ1-5; D is ambiguous. V dropped 4 bases and J dropped 12 bases, with 17 bases sitting between them. Per the germline V gene, CDR1 is SGHRS and CDR2 is YFSETQ. The CDR3 is 13 residues long. CDR3: CASSVSSETYQHF. DNA of the CDR3: TGCGCCAGCAGCGTGAGCAGTGAGACCTACCAGCATTTT.

This sequence joins TRBV2 and TRBJ2-1; TRBD2 agrees at 8 bases. CDR1 is SNHLY, CDR2 FYNNEI, per germline. The CDR3 spans 14 residues. V was clipped by 7 bases and J by 7 bases; unmatched bases: 9. The CDR3 spells CASKLPAGVNEQFF. Here the CDR3 DNA reads TGTGCCAGCAAGCTACCAGCGGGAGTTAATGAGCAGTTCTTC.

This clone appeared a single time. The chain recombines TRBV28 with TRBJ2-5; TRBD2 aligns across 7 bases. There are 13 residues in the CDR3. The germline CDR1 and CDR2 sequences are MDHEN and SYDVKM. With V trimmed by 5 bases and J by 3 bases, 3 bases remained unmatched. This CDR3 is CASSASGEETQYF. The CDR3 DNA is TGTGCCAGCAGTGCTAGCGGAGAAGAGACCCAGTACTTC.